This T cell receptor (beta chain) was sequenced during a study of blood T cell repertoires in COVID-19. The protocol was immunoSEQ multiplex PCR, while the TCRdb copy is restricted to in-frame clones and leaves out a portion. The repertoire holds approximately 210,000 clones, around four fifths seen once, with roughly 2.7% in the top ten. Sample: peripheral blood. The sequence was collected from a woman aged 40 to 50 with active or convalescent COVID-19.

CDR3 residues: CASSTRDRPYEQYF. The CDR3 coding sequence is TGTGCCAGCAGCACCCGGGACAGACCCTACGAGCAGTACTTC. J is TRBJ2-7 and V is TRBV5-4; 7 bases are a match to TRBD1. The CDR3 covers 14 residues. The germline CDR1 and CDR2 sequences are SGHNT and YYREEE (reference sequence). J gave up 2 bases and V 4 bases, and 6 bases lay outside the gene matches.